Listed below are T cell receptor beta chains from one sample, sequenced in a study of T-cell memory formation after mild COVID-19. Each CDR3 protein is one row after TCRdb ran MiXCR on the 5' RACE reads. This sample has about 180,000 distinct CDR3 sequences; roughly 17% occur once, and the top ten carry just over 2%. Sequencing was performed on PBMCs or a T cell subset sorted from them (not recorded which). The receptors shown here come from an adult woman who had mild COVID-19 (a few samples of this study predate the infection). Cell type and time point are not known. The CDR3 runs from the conserved cysteine through the conserved F or W. D genes are given only for firm matches. Expanded clones get a size class; other rows say once, few or many, or leave the size out.

clone_size	d_call	v_call	j_call	cdr3_aa	cdr3_nt
few	TRBD2	TRBV11-2	TRBJ2-1	CASSLGLAGGPRYNEQFF	TGTGCCAGCAGCCTGGGACTAGCGGGAGGGCCGCGATACAATGAGCAGTTCTTC
few	-	TRBV10-3	TRBJ2-1	CAISEIGDNEQFF	TGTGCCATCAGTGAGATCGGGGACAATGAGCAGTTCTTC
few	TRBD2	TRBV11-3	TRBJ2-1	CASSLEFGLGEQFF	TGTGCCAGCAGCTTAGAGTTTGGACTAGGCGAGCAGTTCTTC
few	-	TRBV6-5	TRBJ2-4	CASSYSYRLAKNIQYF	TGTGCCAGCAGTTACTCGTACCGTCTAGCCAAAAACATTCAGTACTTC
few	-	TRBV3-1	TRBJ2-1	CASPGLNEQFF	TGTGCCAGCCCCGGGTTGAATGAGCAGTTCTTC
-	-	TRBV7-9	TRBJ1-3	CAARGFSGNTIYF	TGTGCCGCGAGGGGCTTCTCTGGAAACACCATATATTTT
-	-	TRBV18	TRBJ2-1	CASSQTVSSYNEQFF	TGTGCCAGCTCACAGACAGTTAGCTCCTACAATGAGCAGTTCTTC
few	-	TRBV7-9	TRBJ2-6	CASGTLSGANVLTF	TGTGCCAGCGGGACCCTCTCTGGGGCCAACGTCCTGACTTTC
few	TRBD2	TRBV6-2/TRBV6-3	TRBJ2-1	CASSYSTSGYNEQFF	TGTGCCAGCAGTTACTCGACTAGCGGGTACAATGAGCAGTTCTTC
many	-	TRBV3-1	TRBJ2-2	CASSPGPGELFF	TGTGCCAGCAGCCCTGGTCCCGGGGAGCTGTTTTTT
few	-	TRBV20-1	TRBJ1-4	CSASAPSDATNEKLFF	TGCAGTGCTAGCGCACCCTCGGATGCAACTAATGAAAAACTGTTTTTT
few	TRBD2	TRBV5-1	TRBJ2-1	CASSLGERENPRNEQFF	TGCGCCAGCAGCTTGGGGGAGCGGGAAAATCCCCGCAATGAGCAGTTCTTC
few	-	TRBV7-9	TRBJ2-1	CASSLLLVTEQFF	TGTGCCAGCAGCTTACTTCTAGTGACTGAGCAGTTCTTC
few	-	TRBV5-1	TRBJ1-2	CASSLDPGTASGYTF	TGCGCCAGCAGCTTGGACCCGGGAACGGCCTCCGGCTACACCTTC
-	-	TRBV2	TRBJ2-7	CASRDTSLPYEQYF	TGTGCCAGCAGGGACACTAGTCTCCCCTACGAGCAGTACTTC
few	-	TRBV7-7	TRBJ2-3	CASSSEGVGTQYF	TGTGCTAGCAGCTCAGAGGGGGTTGGTACGCAGTATTTT
few	-	TRBV29-1	TRBJ2-7	CSVETTDLYEQYF	TGCAGCGTTGAAACGACAGATCTCTACGAGCAGTACTTC
-	-	TRBV19	TRBJ1-1	CASSRRTLNTEAFF	TGTGCCAGTAGTAGGCGGACACTGAACACTGAAGCTTTCTTT
few	-	TRBV6-5	TRBJ2-6	CASSYTLSGANVLTF	TGTGCCAGCAGTTACACGCTTTCTGGGGCCAACGTCCTGACTTTC
-	TRBD2	TRBV2	TRBJ2-7	CASSERWEGLYEQYF	TGTGCCAGCAGTGAACGGTGGGAGGGCCTCTACGAGCAGTACTTC
few	-	TRBV9	TRBJ2-1	CASSKTAGFYNEQFF	TGTGCCAGCAGCAAGACCGCTGGTTTTTACAATGAGCAGTTCTTC
few	TRBD2	TRBV3-1	TRBJ2-2	CASSHRRLAGGPGTGELFF	TGTGCCAGCAGCCACCGAAGGCTAGCGGGGGGCCCTGGCACCGGGGAGCTGTTTTTT
many	-	TRBV2	TRBJ2-7	CASSEQGIGYEQYF	TGTGCCAGCAGTGAACAGGGGATCGGCTACGAGCAGTACTTC
few	-	TRBV5-6	TRBJ2-7	CASSKGGYYEQYF	TGTGCCAGCAGCAAGGGGGGGTACTACGAGCAGTACTTC
few	TRBD2	TRBV12-3/TRBV12-4	TRBJ2-1	CASSFVRLAEGNEQFF	TGTGCCAGCAGTTTCGTTCGCCTAGCGGAGGGCAATGAGCAGTTCTTC
-	-	TRBV29-1	TRBJ1-3	CSVEQGGVGNTIYF	TGCAGCGTTGAACAGGGTGGGGTTGGAAACACCATATATTTT
-	-	TRBV10-3	TRBJ2-7	CAISDPGQIKPYEQYF	TGTGCCATCAGTGACCCCGGACAGATCAAGCCCTACGAGCAGTACTTC
few	TRBD1	TRBV7-2	TRBJ2-7	CASSLAQGAWGEQYF	TGTGCCAGCAGCTTAGCCCAGGGGGCTTGGGGCGAGCAGTACTTC
-	-	TRBV7-8	TRBJ2-5	CASSLVTKQETQYF	TGTGCCAGCAGCTTAGTGACGAAACAAGAGACCCAGTACTTC
-	TRBD2	TRBV3-1	TRBJ2-2	CASSPPRLAGGFGELFF	TGTGCCAGCAGCCCGCCTCGACTAGCGGGGGGGTTCGGGGAGCTGTTTTTT